This record looks at one T cell receptor beta chain sequence and its context. No cognate antigen has been identified for it. Base qualities are not at hand, and no much larger clone is one base apart. Sample treatment or condition, as interpreted from the label and publication: oral pan-JAK inhibitor, 5-10 mg twice daily. Lesional scalp punch biopsies and peripheral blood were obtained from alopecia areata patients. After PBMCs were isolated by density centrifugation and stained for CD3, CD4 and CD8, a FACSAria was used to sort CD4+ and CD8+ T cells. The sample originates from a study of CD8+ T cells in alopecia areata (dated 2018 in TCRdb). The study in broad terms: Treated patients were enrolled in an open-label pilot trial of oral tofacitinib at 5 to 10 mg twice daily for moderate-to-severe alopecia areata. Scalp clonality was compared among normal scalp (n=4), patchy alopecia areata scalp (n=8), and alopecia totalis/universalis scalp (n=8). In both human patients and the C3H/HeJ mouse model, the study applied high-throughput TCRbeta sequencing to look at T cell clonal expansion in alopecia areata. Amplification of TCRbeta CDR3 regions was done by immunoSEQ multiplex PCR using 35 Vbeta forward primers and 13 Jbeta reverse primers. On the human side, TCRbeta sequencing was run on scalp tissue and on sorted CD4+ and CD8+ peripheral blood T cells from healthy controls and from alopecia areata patients with either patchy or totalis/universalis disease. Biopsies were taken from tofacitinib-treated patients at baseline and at 4 and 24 weeks of treatment, and a later scalp biopsy was taken in several of the tofacitinib-treated patients. Tofacitinib was given for 6 to 18 months, followed by 6 months of follow-up off drug to assess delayed response and recurrence. RNA was obtained with the PAXgene miRNA kit for fixed scalp, the miRNeasy kit for PBMCs, and the RNeasy kit for mouse skin. For the treated patients, the SALT score, which quantifies what percentage of scalp surface area is affected, served as the measure of disease severity. Paper-wide results and their limitations: Unlike mouse skin, where gammadelta T cells dominate, normal human skin contains resident alphabeta T cells that get sequenced too, which complicates analysis of the scalp TCR repertoire. Tofacitinib significantly lowered scalp clonality and the number of expanded CD8+ clones among the top 100 scalp clones. Higher clonality and more expanded CD8+ clones were observed in lesional scalp than in normal scalp, particularly in alopecia totalis/universalis, a finding suggestive of antigenic drive. TCR sequences shared between patients were less clear than in mice, possibly partly because of HLA diversity in the patient population. Many expanded lesional clones persisted in scalp and blood during tofacitinib treatment, which may partly explain relapse after stopping treatment. Because the treated cohort was small and had only one nonresponder, larger studies are needed to examine links between baseline CD8+ expansion and response.

The library was built by means of the immunoSEQ multiplex PCR assay. RNA was extracted from all samples and reverse transcribed into cDNA as template for TCR sequencing. First-strand cDNA was synthesized with SuperScript III using a 2:1 mix of oligo-dT and random hexamers. A synthetic immune receptor repertoire was used to measure amplification bias, and any remaining bias was corrected computationally. As for how the authors treated the data: Raw reads were preprocessed to remove errors, and CDR3 was defined according to IMGT conventions as the region from the conserved cysteine to phenylalanine. To get clonality, Shannon entropy was normalized by log2 of the number of productive unique TCRs and the result was subtracted from 1. Whether scalp clones were CD4 or CD8 was inferred by matching scalp TCRbeta sequences against CD4 and CD8 repertoires sorted from blood. TCRdb holds this immuneACCESS table with in-frame rearrangements only. Some clones are missing; in checked studies, unresolved V genes explain under half, and the rest has no known cause. The V and J calls and clone size were taken over from that table, and D and trimming were inferred from the DNA. Present in this sample are 85,000 to 110,000 clones, 85% to 90% of which were seen just once. In total, the top ten clones hold 11% of the sample.

V is reduced by 4 bases and J by 2 bases, leaving a spacing of 3 bases between them. From the germline V gene, CDR1 is MGHDK and CDR2 is SYGVNS. The CDR3 holds 11 amino acids from the cysteine to the phenylalanine. This entry keeps only the CDR3 DNA: 33 bases, framed from base 1. The rearranged chain carries TRBV25-1 and TRBJ2-7; no D segment can be confidently identified. This TCR was recovered from a human donor with alopecia areata. The source was CD8+ T cells sorted from blood, collected between weeks 30 and 35, from a patient treated with tofacitinib. DNA sequence: TGTGCCAGCAGTGTGACCTACGAGCAGTACTTC. It translates to CASSVTYEQYF.